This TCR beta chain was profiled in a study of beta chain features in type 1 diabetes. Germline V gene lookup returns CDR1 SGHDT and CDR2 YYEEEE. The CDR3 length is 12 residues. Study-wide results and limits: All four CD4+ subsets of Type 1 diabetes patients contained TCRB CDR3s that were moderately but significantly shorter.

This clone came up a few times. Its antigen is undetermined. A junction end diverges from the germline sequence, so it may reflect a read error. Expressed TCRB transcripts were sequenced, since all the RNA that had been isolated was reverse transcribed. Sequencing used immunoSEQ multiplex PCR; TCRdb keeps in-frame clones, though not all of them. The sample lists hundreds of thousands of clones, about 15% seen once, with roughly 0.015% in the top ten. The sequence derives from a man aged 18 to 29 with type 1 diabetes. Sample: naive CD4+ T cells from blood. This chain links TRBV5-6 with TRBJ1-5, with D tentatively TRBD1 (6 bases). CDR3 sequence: CASSLRGAFADF. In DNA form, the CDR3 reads TGTGCCAGCAGCTTGCGGGGGGCCTTCGCGGATTTT.